The T cell receptor beta chain described here comes from a study of radiotherapy plus CTLA-4 blockade in lung cancer. Study-wide background: Among all patients, roughly 17% showed objective responses, while roughly 34% had disease control.

There are 13 residues in the CDR3. Using immunoSEQ multiplex PCR, the repertoire was profiled, and TCRdb retains in-frame clones only, with some absent. Here the sample spans 55,000 to 80,000 clones, about nine tenths being singletons. The chain uses TRBV21-1 and TRBJ1-2; no DNA check was done on the table's D call, TRBD1. TRBV21-1 is tagged as a pseudogene. This TCR came from a human donor with non-small cell lung cancer that progressed on radiotherapy plus ipilimumab. The material sequenced was peripheral blood, taken from a patient treated with radiotherapy plus ipilimumab. The CDR3 nucleotides are TGTGCCAGCAGAGGACAGTCCCTCTATGGCTACACCTTC. Residues: CASRGQSLYGYTF.